Shown below are 2 T cell receptor beta chains from a single sample sequenced in a study of CD8+ T cells in alopecia areata. Investigators isolated RNA and reverse transcribed it into cDNA to act as the sequencing template. Generated by immunoSEQ multiplex PCR, the TCRdb table keeps only in-frame clones and is missing some. This sample has approximately 63,000 clones; 60% occur once, and the top ten carry approximately 17%. The source material was CD8+ T cells sorted from blood, sampled at week 0. Every receptor here comes from a human donor with alopecia areata.

The V gene is TRBV27, the J gene TRBJ1-5; D gene ambiguous. Germline assignment: CDR1 MNHEY and CDR2 SMNVEV (reference sequence). The CDR3 consists of 14 residues. V was trimmed by 4 bases and J by 4 bases, leaving 11 bases between them. The CDR3 sequence: CASSSNDGNQPQHF. The DNA for the CDR3 is TGTGCCAGCAGTTCCAACGACGGTAATCAGCCCCAGCATTTT.

This clone was observed a few times. This chain links TRBV5-1 with TRBJ2-5, with D tentatively TRBD2 (6 bases). This CDR3 has 14 residues. Looked up from germline, CDR1 is SGHRS and CDR2 is YFSETQ. V dropped 4 bases and J dropped 5 bases, with 15 bases sitting between them. The CDR3 loop reads CASSVRLGWETQYF. CDR3 nucleotide sequence: TGCGCCAGCAGCGTACGACTAGGATGGGAGACCCAGTACTTC.